This T cell receptor (beta chain) came from a study of glioma-infiltrating T cells listed by TCRdb under 2016. Concerning the study at large: The study sequenced TCR alpha- and beta-chain repertoires from glioma tissue, from non-neoplastic brain tissue and from matched peripheral blood mononuclear cells. To measure divergence between tissue and blood T-cell populations, each tissue-infiltrating repertoire was compared with the peripheral blood repertoire of the same patient. The paired cohort was made up of three low-grade glioma patients, eight or nine primary glioblastoma patients and three non-glioma patients who contributed non-neoplastic brain tissue.

TCR alpha and beta CDR3 regions were amplified with the iRepertoire nested amplicon-rescue multiplex PCR (arm-PCR) platform from RNA. The input for one-step reverse transcription and amplification was about 85-450 ng of tissue mRNA or PBMC total RNA. Following bead purification, Illumina adapters were added by a secondary multiplex PCR, and libraries between 200 and 400 bp were gel-purified. Internal 6-nucleotide barcodes were carried by the libraries and were used for demultiplexing. Sequencing of libraries was performed on an Illumina MiSeq with 2x220 or 2x250 nucleotide paired-end reads. The study's processing was this. Paired reads were merged with FLASH 1.2.11 and aligned to the GRCh37 human genome with BWA-MEM before extracting TRA and TRB reads. An IMGT-derived reference of cassette sequences and CDR3 motifs, with pseudogenes included, was used for V and J assignment. Three-frame translation of reads was performed, and productive CDR3s were defined as those with a C...FGXG motif and no stop codons. Clonotypes were defined as unique combinations of V-J cassette pair and CDR3 amino acid sequence. Filtering of reads was based on Hamming distance, with the threshold set by the sequence error rate of each sample in mapped regions. TCRdb reworked the public reads: Q25 trimming with fastp, MiXCR clone assembly, productive beta chains retained. Here each entry gathers all rows of one CDR3 protein and keeps the most common genes and DNA. The V and J calls shown here were made by TCRdb, not taken from the authors' results. The sample profile shows about 190,000 distinct CDR3 sequences; over 30% of them were found once. The top ten clones comprise around 21% of the sample.

Concerning this clonotype: Which antigen it targets is not known. The junction departs from germline at one end; a sequencing error may be responsible.

Results and caveats for the whole study, not just this receptor: The group comparisons were based on small numbers of patients: three non-neoplastic, three low-grade glioma and about eight glioblastoma patients. In non-neoplastic patients, VJ-independent divergence between tissue and blood fell below expectation, whereas in all gliomas, and especially in low-grade gliomas, the divergence rose above expectation. Tissue and blood shared very few CDR3 sequences, a result attributed to high CDR3 diversity and limited sampling.

CDR1 is given as MNHEY and CDR2 as SVGAGI, both from the germline V gene. The CDR3 sequence holds 14 residues, the cysteine and phenylalanine included. Only the CDR3 part of the read is kept: 42 bases, read in frame from the first base. This receptor was obtained from a human donor with low-grade glioma or glioblastoma, undergoing nonglioma brain surgery, or in good health (not recorded which). The sample consisted of glioma tissue, nonneoplastic brain tissue, or PBMCs (not recorded which). Recombination connected TRBV6-5 to TRBJ2-3; the D gene is possibly TRBD1, with 6 bases matching. CDR3 sequence: CASRVGQRTDTQYF. The bases are TGTGCCAGCAGGGTCGGGCAGAGGACAGATACGCAGTACTTT.